This T cell receptor (beta chain) was recorded in a study of T cells in Graves' hyperthyroidism and ophthalmopathy. Study results and caveats: Model predictions of ophthalmopathy came a median about 6.3 months before onset. Appearing also in blood were most of the thyroid clonotypes expanded above 0.001. A model of 13 V-J pairs discriminated ophthalmopathy from stable hyperthyroidism.

On this clonotype: Its antigen is unknown.

Amplification of TCR beta CDR3 regions was performed using RNA transcripts as template. With the HTBI primer set, the TCR CDR3 went through a first round of RT-PCR. TCRdb ran MiXCR on the multiplex PCR reads and lists one entry per CDR3 protein. The data hold 500,000 to 600,000 distinct CDR3 sequences, with approximately 48% observed a single time. CDR3 size: 15 residues. V lost 4 bases, J lost 7 bases, and 13 bases stayed unmatched. Germline V gene data show CDR1 as SEHNR and CDR2 as FQNEAQ (reference sequence). It was uncontrolled infection, other autoimmune disease, pregnancy or lactation that excluded patients.

The source of this sequence is an adult woman with Graves' disease, either hyperthyroidism or ophthalmopathy (not recorded which). The chain joins TRBV7-9 to TRBJ2-7; 7 nucleotides align to TRBD1. The specimen was peripheral blood or thyroid tissue (not recorded which). CDR3 residues: CASSSGDRGPGEQYF. DNA of the CDR3: TGTGCCAGCAGCTCCGGGGACAGAGGGCCTGGGGAGCAGTACTTC.